A selection of T cell receptor beta chains follows, all from one sample in a study of vaccination and CD4 T cells after COVID-19. No antigen is known for these receptors. TCRdb re-called the PCR reads through MiXCR, storing one row per CDR3 protein. Here the sample spans 15,000 to 25,000 distinct CDR3 sequences, over 50% being singletons. The specimen sequenced was CD4+ T cells from blood, cultured in vitro. All receptors derive from a human donor who had recovered from COVID-19. CDR3s include the opening cysteine and the closing phenylalanine or tryptophan. The D gene is left open where the match is weak. Some rows have no size entry. The others give once, few or many, or a class for an expanded clone.

14,few,TRBV6-1,TRBD2,TRBJ2-5,TGTGCCACTCAGAGAGCTAGCGGGAGAGAGACCCAGTACTTC,CATQRASGRETQYF
14,few,TRBV7-9,TRBD1,TRBJ1-4,TGTGCCAGCAGCTTCAGAAGGACAGGGGCAAAACTGTTTTTT,CASSFRRTGAKLFF
14,NA,TRBV11-3,NA,TRBJ2-5,TGTGCCAGCAGCCAGAGTAGTGGAACAGGGACCCAGTACTTC,CASSQSSGTGTQYF
15,few,TRBV7-2,TRBD1,TRBJ1-2,TGTGCCAGCAGCTTAGGCAGGGGGCTCACGTATGGCTACACCTTC,CASSLGRGLTYGYTF
14,NA,TRBV7-2,NA,TRBJ2-5,TGTGCCAGCAGCTTAGGCAGGGGAGGAAAGACCCAGTACTTC,CASSLGRGGKTQYF
12,NA,TRBV14,NA,TRBJ1-2,TGTGCCAGCAGCCCGGGGGCGGGAGGCTACACCTTC,CASSPGAGGYTF
14,NA,TRBV23-1,NA,TRBJ2-1,TGCGCCAGCAGTCACCGTGGGCGTGGGAATGAGCAGTTCTTC,CASSHRGRGNEQFF
15,NA,TRBV19,TRBD1,TRBJ1-2,TGTGCCAGTAGGACCAGACAGGGTAGTACCTATGGCTACACCTTC,CASRTRQGSTYGYTF
13,NA,TRBV7-2,NA,TRBJ2-6,TGTGCCGGAGCCCCGTATCTGGCCAACGTCCTGACTTTC,CAGAPYLANVLTF
17,once,TRBV7-9,NA,TRBJ2-1,TGTGCCAGCAGCTTAGGCTCGGACTTAAGTTCCTACAATGAGCAGTTCTTC,CASSLGSDLSSYNEQFF
14,NA,TRBV5-5,TRBD2,TRBJ2-1,TGTGCCAGCAGTTCTAGCGGGTCCTACAATGAGCAGTTCTTC,CASSSSGSYNEQFF
14,NA,TRBV5-4,NA,TRBJ2-5,TGTGCCAGCAGTCAAGGTATGAAACAAGAGACCCAGTACTTC,CASSQGMKQETQYF
11,NA,TRBV6-1,NA,TRBJ1-2,TGTGCCAGCAGGGGAGAATATGGCTACACCTTC,CASRGEYGYTF
14,NA,TRBV2,TRBD1,TRBJ2-7,TGTGCCTTGCCCCGGGACAGGGATGCCTACGAGCAGTACTTC,CALPRDRDAYEQYF
17,few,TRBV19,NA,TRBJ1-5,TGTGCCAGTAGTATAGATCACAGGCAGATAGTCGGGCAGCCCCAGCATTTT,CASSIDHRQIVGQPQHF
16,NA,TRBV5-4,TRBD1,TRBJ2-1,TGTGCCAGCAGCTCCAACCGGGACAGGAGTTACAATGAGCAGTTCTTC,CASSSNRDRSYNEQFF
17,NA,TRBV28,TRBD2,TRBJ2-1,TGTGCCAGCAGTACTTGGGCGGGAGCGGACACCTACAATGAGCAGTTCTTC,CASSTWAGADTYNEQFF
15,NA,TRBV5-1,TRBD1,TRBJ2-1,TGCGCCAGCAGCCCCGGACAGGGGGCCTCCAATGAGCAGTTCTTC,CASSPGQGASNEQFF
12,few,TRBV6-1,NA,TRBJ2-3,TGTGCCAGCAGTCCACTAGGGGCCTTCGCGTATTTT,CASSPLGAFAYF
20,NA,TRBV27,TRBD2,TRBJ2-2,TGTGCCAGCAGTTTACGATCCCTCCTGGGCGGGAGGTCGAACACCGGGGAGCTGTTTTTT,CASSLRSLLGGRSNTGELFF
16,NA,TRBV2,TRBD1,TRBJ2-7,TGTGCCAGCAGGCCGGGACAGGGGGCTGGGTCCTACGAGCAGTACTTC,CASRPGQGAGSYEQYF
14,NA,TRBV18,NA,TRBJ1-6,TGTGCCAGCTCAAGTAATTCAAAGCGTTCACCCCTCCACTTT,CASSSNSKRSPLHF
15,NA,TRBV6-5,NA,TRBJ2-1,TGTGCCAGCAGTTACTCGGGACAACACTACAATGAGCAGTTCTTC,CASSYSGQHYNEQFF
13,NA,TRBV20-1,NA,TRBJ2-2,TGCAGTGCTCATCTCCCCCACACCGGGGAGCTGTTTTTT,CSAHLPHTGELFF
18,NA,TRBV28,TRBD1,TRBJ2-5,TGTGCCAGCAGTTTATTTAAATTCGGGACAGGGGGCCAAGAGACCCAGTACTTC,CASSLFKFGTGGQETQYF
12,NA,TRBV15,NA,TRBJ2-3,TGTGCCACCAGCAGACGAACAGATACGCAGTATTTT,CATSRRTDTQYF
16,once,TRBV10-3,NA,TRBJ1-3,TGTGCCATCAGTGACCTTTCAACAAGCTCTGGAAACACCATATATTTT,CAISDLSTSSGNTIYF
14,few,TRBV20-1,NA,TRBJ2-1,TGCAGTGCTAGAGTACTTATCGGGGTCAATGAGCAGTTCTTC,CSARVLIGVNEQFF
15,NA,TRBV20-1,TRBD1,TRBJ1-1,TGCAGTGCTAGAGATAGTGAGACAGGGGTTGCCGAAGCTTTCTTT,CSARDSETGVAEAFF
15,NA,TRBV4-3,TRBD1,TRBJ1-2,TGCGCCAGCAGCCAAGGACGAGACAGGGACTATGGCTACACCTTC,CASSQGRDRDYGYTF
16,NA,TRBV27,NA,TRBJ1-6,TGTGCCAGCAGTTTATACGGTCGCCCAAATAATTCACCCCTCCACTTT,CASSLYGRPNNSPLHF
16,NA,TRBV5-3,TRBD1,TRBJ1-1,TGTGCCAGAAGGAGGGACAGGGGGCTAGAAAACACTGAAGCTTTCTTT,CARRRDRGLENTEAFF
15,NA,TRBV6-1,TRBD1,TRBJ1-5,TGTGCCAGCAGGCAACAGGGGAATAGCAATCAGCCCCAGCATTTT,CASRQQGNSNQPQHF
14,NA,TRBV6-2/TRBV6-3,NA,TRBJ2-1,TGTGCCAGCAGTTACCCCCTGTTAGTGAATGAGCAGTTCTTC,CASSYPLLVNEQFF
14,NA,TRBV20-1,NA,TRBJ1-5,TGCAGTGCTAGAGATCAGAGGGGCTTGTTGGCCCAGCATTTT,CSARDQRGLLAQHF
15,NA,TRBV9,TRBD1,TRBJ1-6,TGTGCCAGCAGCGCGGGGGGACAGAATAATTCACCCCTCCACTTT,CASSAGGQNNSPLHF
17,few,TRBV28,NA,TRBJ2-5,TGTGCCAGCAGTTCTCTTGGGGACGCAGCTTTTGGGGAGACCCAGTACTTC,CASSSLGDAAFGETQYF
15,few,TRBV19,NA,TRBJ2-5,TGTGCCACCCCCCCCGGGCTAGCGAGCCAAGAGACCCAGTACTTC,CATPPGLASQETQYF
16,NA,TRBV2,NA,TRBJ2-3,TGTGCCAGCAGGCTGGGTAGGAGGGCCCTCACAGATACGCAGTATTTT,CASRLGRRALTDTQYF
15,NA,TRBV7-6,NA,TRBJ2-7,TGTGCCAGCAGCTGGGGAGGCAGTTACTCCTACGAGCAGTACTTC,CASSWGGSYSYEQYF
15,NA,TRBV19,NA,TRBJ1-2,TGTGCCAGTAGTTTAGGCAGCGCCCTTAACTATGGCTACACCTTC,CASSLGSALNYGYTF
15,NA,TRBV11-2,NA,TRBJ1-1,TGTGCCAGCAGCCCTAGGACATACATGAACACTGAAGCTTTCTTT,CASSPRTYMNTEAFF
17,NA,TRBV19,NA,TRBJ2-6,TGTGCCAGTAGAAGAGACACCGGATTCTCTGGGGCCAACGTCCTGACTTTC,CASRRDTGFSGANVLTF
15,once,TRBV2,TRBD1,TRBJ1-3,TGTGCCAGCGTTCTTCGACAGGGGACTGGAAACACCATATATTTT,CASVLRQGTGNTIYF
15,few,TRBV27,NA,TRBJ2-7,TGTGCCAGCAGTAGAGGGACCGAGGGCACGTACGAGCAGTACTTC,CASSRGTEGTYEQYF
15,few,TRBV27,NA,TRBJ1-5,TGTGCCAGCAGTTTATCGGCGAGGTGGAATCAGCCCCAGCATTTT,CASSLSARWNQPQHF
16,NA,TRBV6-1,NA,TRBJ2-3,TGTGCCAGCAGTGAAGCGCTGGGGGGGGCCAAGGGTACGCAGTATTTT,CASSEALGGAKGTQYF
13,medium-sized,TRBV19,NA,TRBJ1-2,TGTGCCAGTTCCCAGGGTTGGAACTATGGCTACACCTTC,CASSQGWNYGYTF
17,NA,TRBV4-3,TRBD2,TRBJ2-7,TGCGCCAGCAGCCAAGTCCCTATAGCGGGGAGCTCCTACGAGCAGTACTTC,CASSQVPIAGSSYEQYF
18,few,TRBV20-1,NA,TRBJ1-2,TGCAGTGCTAGAGATCCCCGGGGCGCGGGATTTATCAACTATGGCTACACCTTC,CSARDPRGAGFINYGYTF
13,few,TRBV20-1,NA,TRBJ1-1,TGCAGTGCTGGGGACGGATCCTACACTGAAGCTTTCTTT,CSAGDGSYTEAFF
18,NA,TRBV4-1,NA,TRBJ2-1,TGCGCCAGCAGCCATGGGGGAGTCGGGAGTCGCACCTACAATGAGCAGTTCTTC,CASSHGGVGSRTYNEQFF